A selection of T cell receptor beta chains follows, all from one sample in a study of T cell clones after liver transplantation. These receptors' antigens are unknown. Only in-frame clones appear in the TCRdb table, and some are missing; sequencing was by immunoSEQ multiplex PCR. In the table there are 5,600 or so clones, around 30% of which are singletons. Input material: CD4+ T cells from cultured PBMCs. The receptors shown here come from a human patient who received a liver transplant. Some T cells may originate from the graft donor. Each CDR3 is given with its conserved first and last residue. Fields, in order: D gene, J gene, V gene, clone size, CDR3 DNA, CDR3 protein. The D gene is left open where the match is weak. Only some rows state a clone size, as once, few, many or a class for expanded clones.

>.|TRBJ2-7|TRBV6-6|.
TGTGCCAGCAGTTACTCGGCCAGGGCCTACGAGCAGTACTTC
CASSYSARAYEQYF
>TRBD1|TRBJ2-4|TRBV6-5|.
TGTGCCAGCGGACTTCATTCAGGGGGCGCGAACATTCAGTACTTC
CASGLHSGGANIQYF
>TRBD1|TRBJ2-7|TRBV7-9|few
TGTGCCAGCAGCTTAGGGGGGACAGTGGTCTCCTACGAGCAGTACTTC
CASSLGGTVVSYEQYF
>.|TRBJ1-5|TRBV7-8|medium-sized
TGTGCCAGCAGTTTGGGGGGCGGTCAGCCCCAGCATTTT
CASSLGGGQPQHF
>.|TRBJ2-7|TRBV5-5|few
TGTGCCAGCAGCTCGCCGGACTATTACGAGCAGTACTTC
CASSSPDYYEQYF
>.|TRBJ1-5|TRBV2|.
TGTGCCAGCAGGCCGGGACAAGTCAATCAGCCCCAGCATTTT
CASRPGQVNQPQHF
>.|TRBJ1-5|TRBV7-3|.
TGTGCCAGCAGCCCAAGGGGCGCACCACCTAATCAGCCCCAGCATTTT
CASSPRGAPPNQPQHF
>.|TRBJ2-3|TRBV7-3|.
TGTGCCAGCAGCACCGGGACAGCGGGAGATACGCAGTATTTT
CASSTGTAGDTQYF
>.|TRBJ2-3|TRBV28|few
TGTGCCAGCAGTCCCCCGGGGGTGGATACGCAGTATTTT
CASSPPGVDTQYF
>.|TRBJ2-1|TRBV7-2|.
TGTGCCAGCAGCTTAGTCCCAGGGGCTGGGGAGCAGTTCTTC
CASSLVPGAGEQFF
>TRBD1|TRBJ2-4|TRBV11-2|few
TGTGCCAGCAGACCAGAAGGCGGTCAGGGGGCGAGAGACATTCAGTACTTC
CASRPEGGQGARDIQYF
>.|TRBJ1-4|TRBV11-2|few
TGTGCCAGCAGCTCTCAGGGAGGGACTAATGAAAAACTGTTTTTT
CASSSQGGTNEKLFF
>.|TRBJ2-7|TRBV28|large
TGTGCCAGCAGTATGGCGACCTACGAGCAGTACTTC
CASSMATYEQYF
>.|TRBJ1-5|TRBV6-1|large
TGTGCCAGCAGTGAACAGCAGTATAGCAATCAGCCCCAGCATTTT
CASSEQQYSNQPQHF
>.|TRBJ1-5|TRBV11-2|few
TGTGCCAGCAGCTCCCAGGGTGTCAATCAGCCCCAGCATTTT
CASSSQGVNQPQHF
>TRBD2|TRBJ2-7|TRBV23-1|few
TGCGCCAGCAGTCCCTGGGGGGGGGCTAGCGGGAACTACGAGCAGTACTTC
CASSPWGGASGNYEQYF
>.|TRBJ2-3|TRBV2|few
TGTGCCACCCGAGCCCTGGGCCCGAGTGGTACGCAGTATTTT
CATRALGPSGTQYF
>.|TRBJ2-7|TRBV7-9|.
TGTGCCAGCAACCGGTGGGGGGAGCAGTACTTC
CASNRWGEQYF
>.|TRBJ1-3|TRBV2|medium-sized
TGTGCCAGCACTAGTGTGGGGGCTGGAAACACCATATATTTT
CASTSVGAGNTIYF
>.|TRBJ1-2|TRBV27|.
TGTGCCAGCACCCTATCGGGAGGGGGAGTGGGTGGCTACACCTTC
CASTLSGGGVGGYTF
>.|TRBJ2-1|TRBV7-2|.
TGTGCCAGCAGCTTAGTTGGCGGCAATGAGCAGTTCTTC
CASSLVGGNEQFF
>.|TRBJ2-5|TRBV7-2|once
TGTGCCAGCAGCTTTGTCTTACAAGAGACCCAGTACTTC
CASSFVLQETQYF
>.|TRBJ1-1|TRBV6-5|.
TGTGCCAGCAGTTACTTGGGAGACATTGAAGCTTTCTTT
CASSYLGDIEAFF
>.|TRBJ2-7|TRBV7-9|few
TGTGCCAGCAGCTTAGGCGGCGGCTACGAGCAGTACTTC
CASSLGGGYEQYF
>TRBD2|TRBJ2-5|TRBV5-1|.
TGCGCCAGCAGCTTGGGTTGGCTAGCGGGAGGTGAGGTGGAGACCCAGTACTTC
CASSLGWLAGGEVETQYF
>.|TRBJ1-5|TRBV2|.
TGTGCCAGCAGTCCACAGGGTAATGGCAATCAGCCCCAGCATTTT
CASSPQGNGNQPQHF
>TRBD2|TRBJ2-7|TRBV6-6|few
TGTGCCGCAAAATTAGCGGGGGCCTACGAGCAGTACTTC
CAAKLAGAYEQYF
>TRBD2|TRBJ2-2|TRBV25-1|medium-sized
TGTGCCAGCAGCATCCGGACTAGCGGTCGGCTGTTTTTT
CASSIRTSGRLFF
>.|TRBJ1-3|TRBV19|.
TGTGCCAGTAGTATATCTAACTCTGGAAACACCATATATTTT
CASSISNSGNTIYF
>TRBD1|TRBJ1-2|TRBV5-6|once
TGTGCCAGCAGCTCTCGACTCCAGGGGGGAGGCTACACCTTC
CASSSRLQGGGYTF
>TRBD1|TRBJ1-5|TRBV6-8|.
TGTGCCAGCAGTGGACAGGGGGGTCAGCCCCAGCATTTT
CASSGQGGQPQHF
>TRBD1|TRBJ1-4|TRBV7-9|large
TGTGCCAGCAGCCACGGACAGGGTCATGAAAAACTGTTTTTT
CASSHGQGHEKLFF
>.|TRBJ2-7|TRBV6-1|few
TGTGCCAGCAGTTCTATGGGCCCCCCCGGCGAGCAGTACTTC
CASSSMGPPGEQYF
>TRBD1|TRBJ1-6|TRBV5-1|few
TGCGCCAGCAGCTTACGGACAGGGGGCGGGAATTCACCCCTCCACTTT
CASSLRTGGGNSPLHF
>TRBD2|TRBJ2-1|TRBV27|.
TGTGCCAGCAGTTTAACCGGGACTAGCGGGCCGAGCTCCTACAATGAGCAGTTCTTC
CASSLTGTSGPSSYNEQFF
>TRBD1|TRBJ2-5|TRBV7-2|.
TGTGCCAGCAGCCAGCAATGGACAGGGGACGAGACCCAGTACTTC
CASSQQWTGDETQYF
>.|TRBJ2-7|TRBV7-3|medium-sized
TGTGCCAGCAGCTTATCACCCAACTCACTCCGGGAGCAGTACTTC
CASSLSPNSLREQYF
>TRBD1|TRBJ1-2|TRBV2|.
TGTGCCAGCACCACAGGGGTCAGCTATGGCTACACCTTC
CASTTGVSYGYTF
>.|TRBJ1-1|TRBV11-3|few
TGTGCCAGCAGCTTCGGGGGGCTCACTGAAGCTTTCTTT
CASSFGGLTEAFF
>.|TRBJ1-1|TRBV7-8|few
TGTGCCAGCAGCTCCACGGACGGGTACACTGAAGCTTTCTTT
CASSSTDGYTEAFF
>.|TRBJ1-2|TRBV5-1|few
TGCGCCAGCAGCCCTGCCGGGAACTATGGCTACACCTTC
CASSPAGNYGYTF
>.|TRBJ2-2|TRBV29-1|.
TGCAGCGTTGAAAGGGCACCGAACACCGGGGAGCTGTTTTTT
CSVERAPNTGELFF
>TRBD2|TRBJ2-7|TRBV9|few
TGTGCCAGCAGCTCCCCCGGGAGGTCCTACGAGCAGTACTTC
CASSSPGRSYEQYF
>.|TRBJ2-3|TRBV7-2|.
TGTGCCAGCAGCTTAGCCCTTTATACGCAGTATTTT
CASSLALYTQYF
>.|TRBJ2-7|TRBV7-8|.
TGTGCCAGCAGCTTATCACCCAACTCACTCCGGGAGCAGTACTTC
CASSLSPNSLREQYF
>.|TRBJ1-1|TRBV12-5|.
TGTGCTAGTGCTTTGCAGGGCCCCCCTTTCTTT
CASALQGPPFF
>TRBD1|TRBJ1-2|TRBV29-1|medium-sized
TGCAGCGTTGGGGACAGGGATATCCCTAACTATGGCTACACCTTC
CSVGDRDIPNYGYTF
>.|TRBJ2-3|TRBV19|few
TGTGCCAGTAGTATGATGGGGACCTCCCTGTATACGCAGTATTTT
CASSMMGTSLYTQYF
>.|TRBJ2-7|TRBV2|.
TGTGCCAGCGTAGTCGAGACTAGTAGGAGCGAGCAGTACTTC
CASVVETSRSEQYF
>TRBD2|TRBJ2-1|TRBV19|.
TGTGCCAGTACCGGGACTAGCGGGAGTGGAGGTGAGCAGTTCTTC
CASTGTSGSGGEQFF
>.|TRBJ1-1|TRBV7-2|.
TGTGCCAGCAGCTTAAGCCACACTGAAGCTTTCTTT
CASSLSHTEAFF
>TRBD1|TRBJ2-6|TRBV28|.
TGTGCCAGCAGTCGGGCAGGGGGCGCCGGGGCCAACGTCCTGACTTTC
CASSRAGGAGANVLTF
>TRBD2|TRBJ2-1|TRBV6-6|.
TGTGCCAGCAGTTACTCCAGGGTAGCGGGGCAGTTCTTC
CASSYSRVAGQFF
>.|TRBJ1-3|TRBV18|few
TGTGCCAGCTCACTTCCCGGAGGCCGCTCTGGAAACACCATATATTTT
CASSLPGGRSGNTIYF
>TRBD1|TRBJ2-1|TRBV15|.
TGTGCCACCAGCAGAGATCGGGACAGCTCCTACAATGAGCAGTTCTTC
CATSRDRDSSYNEQFF